This T cell receptor (beta chain) was identified in a study of control samples from healthy donors and cancer patients. The CDR3 is made up of 15 amino acids. The V segment lost 0 bases and the J segment 5 bases; nucleotides outside the gene matches: 7. CDR1 is SGHAT and CDR2 is FQNNGV in the germline V gene. Libraries were prepared by immunoSEQ multiplex PCR; TCRdb keeps only in-frame clonotypes and omits some of them. The sample contains roughly 130,000 clones, around nine tenths of which appear only once. This receptor was identified in a man younger than 35 in good health. The chain recombines TRBV11-2 with TRBJ2-7; 7 positions match TRBD1. Material: blood. The CDR3 loop reads CASSLETGVWNEQYF. For the CDR3, the DNA is TGTGCCAGCAGCTTAGAAACAGGGGTCTGGAACGAGCAGTACTTC.